Shown below are 9 T cell receptor beta chains from a single sample sequenced in a study of blood T cell repertoires in COVID-19 (dated by TCRdb to 2018 to 2020). The library was prepared using the immunoSEQ multiplex PCR assay. This is the immuneACCESS table as TCRdb keeps it, with only in-frame sequences that have V and J called. A part of the clones is gone; compared with another copy, unresolved V genes explain less than half, and the rest is unexplained. The sample has roughly 87,000 clones on record, 88% of them singletons. The ten largest make up around 0.47% of the sample. Material: peripheral blood. The receptors derive from a man aged 60 to 75 with acute or convalescent COVID-19.

This clone occurred a few times. The chain is built from TRBV9 and TRBJ1-3; 11 nucleotides align to TRBD1. Germline V gene sequence: CDR1 SGDLS, CDR2 YYNGEE. With 0 bases clipped from V and 0 bases from J, the junction kept 8 bases outside the gene matches. The CDR3 extends over 19 amino acids. The CDR3 DNA reads as TGTGCCAGCAGCGTAGATGGACAGGGGGCCTCGAGCTCTGGAAACACCATATATTTT. It yields the protein CASSVDGQGASSSGNTIYF.

This chain connects TRBV19 to TRBJ1-5; 7 bases agree with TRBD1. CDR1 LNHDA and CDR2 SQIVND come from the germline V gene (reference sequence). This CDR3 spans 19 amino acids. J lost 0 bases, V lost 2 bases, and 13 bases had no gene match. This CDR3 reads CASSIWGPRGQYSNQPQHF. CDR3 bases: TGTGCCAGTAGTATATGGGGGCCGAGGGGACAGTATAGCAATCAGCCCCAGCATTTT.

The V call is TRBV30, the J call TRBJ2-1; D is possibly TRBD2 (6 bases). Trimming shortened V by 4 bases and J by 4 bases, and 14 bases separated the two germline ends. The CDR3 loop spans 14 amino acids. Per the germline V gene, CDR1 is GTSNPN and CDR2 is SVGIG (reference sequence). The CDR3 loop reads CAWNTGVSYNEQFF. In DNA, the CDR3 is TGTGCCTGGAATACGGGAGTTAGTTACAATGAGCAGTTCTTC.

This sequence joins TRBV5-8 and TRBJ1-6; tentatively, D is TRBD1 (5 bases). This CDR3 has 15 residues. V was shortened by 2 bases and J by 9 bases, with 15 bases between the two germline ends. CDR1 and CDR2 from the germline V gene are SGHTS and YDEGEE. The CDR3 DNA reads TGTGCCAGCAGCTTCGACAGTTTTGAGCGTTCACCCCTCCACTTT. Residues: CASSFDSFERSPLHF.

CDR3 in amino acids: CASSPSRVGDGYTF. In nucleotides, the CDR3 is TGTGCCAGCTCACCCTCGAGGGTTGGGGATGGCTACACCTTC. The J gene is TRBJ1-2, the V gene TRBV18, with D unresolved. The V and J ends lost 3 bases and 6 bases respectively, with 14 bases between them. The CDR3 contains 14 residues. Germline lookup yields CDR1 KGHSH and CDR2 LQKENI.

The rearrangement uses TRBV29-1 and TRBJ2-7; the match to TRBD2 covers 14 bases. Trimming took 6 bases from V and 3 from J; bases not matched to a gene: 13. Germline V lookup: CDR1 SQVTM, CDR2 ANQGSEA. The CDR3 consists of 17 residues. The CDR3 region is CSVAGTSGSPAHYEQYF. The CDR3 nucleotides are TGCAGCGTCGCCGGGACTAGCGGGAGCCCAGCCCACTACGAGCAGTACTTC.

This clone was counted once. V gene TRBV27 combines with J gene TRBJ2-5; TRBD1 aligns across 9 bases. The CDR3 length is 15 residues. Germline V gene sequence: CDR1 MNHEY, CDR2 SMNVEV (reference sequence). J lost 1 base, V lost 0 bases, and 0 bases had no gene match. The CDR3: CASSLSDRGQETQYF. The CDR3 DNA reads as TGTGCCAGCAGTTTATCGGACAGGGGCCAAGAGACCCAGTACTTC.

This chain connects TRBV5-1 to TRBJ2-7; 8 bases match TRBD1. CDR1 is SGHRS, CDR2 YFSETQ, per germline. The CDR3 consists of 14 residues. V gave up 0 bases and J gave up 3 bases; unmatched junction bases: 2. CDR3 DNA: TGCGCCAGCAGCTTGGCAGGGGGCAACTACGAGCAGTACTTC. Encoded protein: CASSLAGGNYEQYF.

The chain links TRBV19 to TRBJ2-6, with 9 nucleotides matching TRBD1. The CDR3 is 19 residues long. V lost 3 bases, J lost 0 bases, and 9 bases stayed unmatched. Germline V gene sequence: CDR1 LNHDA, CDR2 SQIVND (reference sequence). In nucleotides, the CDR3 is TGTGCCAGTAGTATGAGGGACAGGGCACAGCTCTCTGGGGCCAACGTCCTGACTTTC. Translation: CASSMRDRAQLSGANVLTF.